Below, 32 T cell receptor beta chains from the same sample are listed, as sequenced in a study of T cells after yellow fever vaccination. From the 5' RACE reads, TCRdb called clonotypes with MiXCR, one entry per CDR3 protein. The sample contains approximately 170,000 distinct CDR3 sequences, roughly 9.6% of which appear only once. Sequenced here: CD8+ T cells sorted from PBMCs, sampled 15 days after the yellow fever booster vaccination. These receptors were obtained from a man younger than 35 who received the YFV17D yellow fever vaccine.

J is TRBJ1-1 and V is TRBV6-2 or TRBV6-3; TRBD1 aligns across 8 bases. The V gene end was trimmed by 5 bases and the J gene end by 4 bases; junction bases not matched to a gene: 9. The CDR3 runs 15 residues. Germline V gene lookup returns CDR1 MNHEY and CDR2 SVGEGT. CDR3 sequence: CASSAKPGQATEAFF. CDR3 coding DNA: TGTGCCAGCAGTGCTAAACCGGGACAGGCCACTGAAGCTTTCTTT.

This clonotype was detected only a few times. The chain has TRBV5-4 and TRBJ2-1; D call uncertain. CDR3 length: 13 amino acids. Germline loops: CDR1 SGHNT, CDR2 YYREEE (reference sequence). V was pared by 3 bases and J by 9 bases, with 13 bases between. The CDR3 loop is CASSSDGVVEQFF. Written as DNA, the CDR3 is TGTGCCAGCAGCTCGGACGGTGTGGTTGAGCAGTTCTTC.

This clonotype was counted many times. The chain employs TRBV5-1 and TRBJ1-1, with 8 bases that match TRBD1. Germline-derived CDR1 and CDR2 are SGHRS and YFSETQ. The CDR3 is made up of 15 amino acids. J lost 3 bases, V lost 4 bases, and 8 bases had no gene match. CDR3 region: CASSATGARDTEAFF. For the CDR3, the DNA is TGCGCCAGCAGCGCGACAGGGGCAAGGGACACTGAAGCTTTCTTT.

In this sample, this clonotype turned up a few times. The chain links TRBV4-3 to TRBJ2-3; a possible D gene is TRBD2 (6 bases). The length of the CDR3 is 15 residues. CDR1 and CDR2 from the germline V gene are LGHNA and YSLEER. The V gene lost 1 base and the J gene lost 2 bases, with 10 bases spanning the gap. Written as DNA, the CDR3 is TGCGCCAGCAGCCAAGTAGCGGACTCCACAGATACGCAGTATTTT. This translates into CASSQVADSTDTQYF.

This clonotype was counted a few times. This chain links TRBV4-3 with TRBJ2-7; D is perhaps TRBD2 (8 bases). The germline CDR1 and CDR2 sequences are LGHNA and YSLEER. The CDR3 totals 16 residues. The ends were cut back, 0 bases at V and 3 bases at J, with 15 bases in the middle. The CDR3 reads CASSQDSGTAHYEQYF. The CDR3 DNA follows: TGCGCCAGCAGCCAAGATAGCGGGACAGCCCACTACGAGCAGTACTTC.

As for this clonotype: At one end the junction does not follow the germline gene, possibly because of a read error. The rearrangement joins TRBV4-3 to TRBJ2-3; 8 positions match TRBD1. CDR3 size: 16 residues. CDR1 and CDR2 from the germline V gene are LGHNA and YSLEER. The CDR3 DNA sequence: TGCGCCAGCAGCCAAGATGGGCAGGGGGCAGGTGATACGAAGTATTTT. Amino acid sequence: CASSQDGQGAGDTKYF.

This clonotype has only a few counts. The chain uses TRBV27 and TRBJ1-1; no clear D. CDR3 length: 13 residues. Per the germline V gene, CDR1 is MNHEY and CDR2 is SMNVEV (reference sequence). V was shortened by 2 bases and J by 1 base, with 5 bases between the two germline ends. The CDR3 nucleotides are TGTGCCAGCAGTTTAAGCGAGAACACTGAAGCTTTCTTT. It translates to CASSLSENTEAFF.

The chain recombines TRBV12-3 or TRBV12-4 with TRBJ2-2; a weak D match, TRBD1 (5 bases). V was pared by 4 bases and J by 4 bases, with 7 bases between. The CDR3 totals 13 residues. CDR3 nucleotide sequence: TGTGCCAGCAGTTGGGGCGGCACCGGGGAGCTGTTTTTT. Its protein product is CASSWGGTGELFF.

The genes are TRBV19 and TRBJ2-7; perhaps TRBD1 as D (6 bases). The germline CDR1 and CDR2 sequences are LNHDA and SQIVND (reference sequence). The CDR3 is 14 residues long. With 5 bases removed from V and 6 bases from J, the gap between germline ends came to 17 bases. The CDR3 DNA is TGTGCCAGTAGTGGAGACAGGTTGTCAGGCGAGCAGTACGTC. This encodes CASSGDRLSGEQYV.

This clonotype turned up a few times. The chain couples TRBV5-6 to TRBJ2-7; D unclear. The V gene's germline CDR1 is SGHDT and CDR2 YYEEEE. V was clipped by 1 base and J by 0 bases, with 5 bases between them. The CDR3 is 13 residues long. This CDR3 is CASSLYNSYEQYV. For the CDR3, the DNA is TGTGCCAGCAGCTTGTACAACTCCTACGAGCAGTACGTC.

The chain is built from TRBV27 and TRBJ1-1; a weak D match, TRBD1 (5 bases). CDR1 MNHEY and CDR2 SMNVEV come from the germline V gene (reference sequence). V was shortened by 5 bases and J by 7 bases, with 14 bases between the two germline ends. The CDR3 totals 13 residues. DNA of the CDR3: TGTGCCAGCAGTACGCTTCGGGGACTTGAAGCTTTCTTT. Its protein is CASSTLRGLEAFF.

The chain uses TRBV4-1 and TRBJ2-1; TRBD1 aligns across 9 bases. The CDR3 is 15 amino acids. Trimming at V came to 4 bases and at J to 4 bases, leaving 5 bases not matched to a gene. CDR1 and CDR2 (germline): MGHRA, YSYEKL. The CDR3 sequence is CASSRAGTGYNEQFF. The CDR3 nucleotides are TGCGCCAGCAGCCGAGCCGGGACAGGGTACAATGAGCAGTTCTTC.

Only a few counts were recorded for this clonotype. The rearrangement joins TRBV28 to TRBJ2-1; D is unclear. Deletions cut 1 base from V and 2 bases from J, with 15 bases between. The CDR3 has 17 amino acids. Germline V gene data show CDR1 as MDHEN and CDR2 as SYDVKM. DNA of the CDR3: TGTGCCAGCAGTTTATCAGGTGTTTACAGTACCTACAATGAGCAGTTCTTC. Residues: CASSLSGVYSTYNEQFF.

The V and J genes are TRBV6-2 or TRBV6-3 and TRBJ2-1; a possible D gene is TRBD1 (6 bases). The germline V and J ends were trimmed by 6 bases and 4 bases, with 10 bases remaining between them. The germline gives CDR1 MNHEY, CDR2 SVGEGT. CDR3 length: 13 residues. CDR3 nucleotides: TGTGCCAGCAGGCGAACAGGGTACAATGAGCAGTTCTTC. Translated: CASRRTGYNEQFF.

The rearrangement joins TRBV6-5 to TRBJ1-2; D unresolved. Trimming stripped 0 bases from V and 6 bases from J, with 14 bases between. The germline V gene has CDR1 MNHEY and CDR2 SVGAGI. CDR3 length: 15 amino acids. This chain's CDR3 is CASSYSVGLGDGYTF. CDR3 sequence (DNA): TGTGCCAGCAGTTACTCGGTCGGGTTGGGCGATGGCTACACCTTC.

The chain combines TRBV5-1 with TRBJ2-1; 8 nucleotides agree with TRBD1. The CDR3 sequence is 15 residues long. Trimming at V came to 2 bases and at J to 7 bases, leaving 8 bases not matched to a gene. The germline gives CDR1 SGHRS, CDR2 YFSETQ. CDR3 amino acids: CASSFRLDRGNEQFF. The CDR3 DNA reads TGCGCCAGCAGCTTCCGCCTCGACAGGGGTAATGAGCAGTTCTTC.

In this sample, this clonotype turned up a few times. The J gene is TRBJ2-7, the V gene TRBV28; TRBD1 might be the D (6 bases). V was cut by 3 bases and J by 2 bases, with 26 bases left in between. CDR1 and CDR2 (germline): MDHEN, SYDVKM. This CDR3 region has 19 residues. CDR3 sequence: CASSLNTLARGHLPYEQYV. The DNA for the CDR3 is TGTGCCAGCAGTTTGAACACGCTGGCCCGGGGACACCTTCCCTACGAGCAGTACGTC.

V and J are TRBV10-3 and TRBJ2-1; no reliable D call. CDR3 length: 14 amino acids. The germline V gene has CDR1 ENHRY and CDR2 SYGVKD. V lost 3 bases and J lost 2, with 8 bases in between. CDR3 coding DNA: TGTGCCATCAGTGAAGCCATTCCCTACAATGAGCAGTTCTTC. This sequence encodes CAISEAIPYNEQFF.

The rearrangement uses TRBV20-1 and TRBJ2-5, with 12 bases aligning to TRBD1. The germline gives CDR1 DFQATT, CDR2 SNEGSKA (reference sequence). CDR3 length equals 15 residues. V lost 0 bases and J lost 5; bases outside the gene matches: 4. For the CDR3, the DNA is TGCAGTGCTAGAGATGGGACAGGGGGCTTGGAGACCCAGTACTTC. This codes for CSARDGTGGLETQYF.

This clonotype has at least ten counts. The V gene is TRBV5-1, the J gene TRBJ2-3; TRBD2 agrees at 8 bases. J was trimmed by 2 bases and V by 0 bases; bases with no gene match: 11. CDR1 is SGHRS and CDR2 is YFSETQ in the germline V gene. This CDR3 is 18 amino acids long. The CDR3 DNA follows: TGCGCCAGCAGCTTGGCCGGGGGAGCGGGGGTTACCACAGATACGCAGTATTTT. Translating it yields CASSLAGGAGVTTDTQYF. Complete variable domain (other parts from reference TRBV5-1 and TRBJ2-3): KAGVTQTPRYLIKTRGQQVTLSCSPISGHRSVSWYQQTPGQGLQFLFEYFSETQRNKGNFPGRFSGRQFSNSRSEMNVSTLELGDSALYLCASSLAGGAGVTTDTQYFGPGTRLTVL.

The gene calls are TRBV27 and TRBJ2-7; 7 nucleotides line up with TRBD1. Germline CDR1 and CDR2: MNHEY and SMNVEV (reference sequence). The V segment lost 5 bases and the J segment 3 bases; nucleotides outside the gene matches: 4. CDR3 length: 13 residues. The CDR3 DNA follows: TGTGCCAGCAGTCAGAGGGGGCTCTACGAGCAGTACTTC. Protein product: CASSQRGLYEQYF.

This clonotype was seen more than once but under ten times. The chain uses TRBV5-4 and TRBJ2-3; TRBD2 aligns across 7 bases. The V gene end was trimmed by 0 bases and the J gene end by 9 bases; junction bases not matched to a gene: 7. The length of the CDR3 is 14 residues. CDR1 is SGHNT and CDR2 is YYREEE in the germline V gene (reference sequence). Here the CDR3 reads CASSLVVGGYTQYF. The CDR3 DNA reads as TGTGCCAGCAGCTTGGTGGTCGGGGGGTACACGCAGTATTTT.

The V call is TRBV27, the J call TRBJ2-7; D is possibly TRBD1 or TRBD2 (5 bases each). The V end was cut by 2 bases, the J end by 4 bases, with 21 bases between. CDR1 and CDR2 (germline): MNHEY, SMNVEV (reference sequence). The CDR3 extends over 17 amino acids. For the CDR3, the DNA is TGTGCCAGCAGTTTAAGAGGGGCCGGTAGTCGAGTTTACGAGCAGTACGTC. It codes for CASSLRGAGSRVYEQYV.

At least ten counts were recorded for this clonotype. The V gene is TRBV12-3 or TRBV12-4, the J gene TRBJ2-2; TRBD1 is a possible D gene (6 bases). This CDR3 has 14 amino acids. The ends were cut back, 6 bases at V and 4 bases at J, with 12 bases in the middle. The CDR3 coding sequence is TGTGCCAGCAGCTACACAGGGTCCACCGGGGAGCTGTTTTTT. It encodes CASSYTGSTGELFF.

This clonotype was counted between two and nine times. The chain has TRBV10-3 and TRBJ2-1, with 9 nucleotides matching TRBD2. With V trimmed by 0 bases and J by 4 bases, 7 bases remained unmatched. The germline gives CDR1 ENHRY, CDR2 SYGVKD. This CDR3 comprises 17 residues. The CDR3 protein is CAISESGVAGAYNEQFF. CDR3 in DNA: TGTGCCATCAGTGAGTCGGGAGTAGCGGGGGCATACAATGAGCAGTTCTTC.

This clonotype was picked up many times. The rearrangement joins TRBV6-2 or TRBV6-3 to TRBJ2-1; TRBD2 aligns across 9 bases. The junction had 6 bases not matched to a gene; V was cut back by 11 bases and J by 4 bases. Germline V gene sequence: CDR1 MNHEY, CDR2 SVGEGT. The CDR3 has 13 amino acids. The CDR3 nucleotides read TGTGCCGCCCGGCTAGCGGGATACAATGAGCAGTTCTTC. The encoded protein is CAARLAGYNEQFF.

This clonotype has a handful of counts. This CDR3 reads CASSPGYLSSYNEQFF. For the CDR3, the DNA is TGTGCCAGCAGCCCAGGGTACCTTTCCTCCTACAATGAGCAGTTCTTC. V gene TRBV7-3 combines with J gene TRBJ2-1, with a weak D call TRBD1 (5 bases). The CDR3 is made up of 16 amino acids. V was cut by 5 bases and J by 0 bases, with 14 bases left in between. The germline V gene encodes CDR1 SGHTA and CDR2 FQGTGA. The entire variable domain, with the rest obtained from reference TRBV7-3 and TRBJ2-1, is as follows: GAGVSQTPSNKVTEKGKYVELRCDPISGHTALYWYRQSLGQGPEFLIYFQGTGAADDSGLPNDRFFAVRPEGSVSTLKIQRTERGDSAVYLCASSPGYLSSYNEQFFGPGTRLTVL.

V gene TRBV29-1 combines with J gene TRBJ2-7; 9 bases map to TRBD1. The CDR3 runs 12 residues. Germline CDR1 reads SQVTM; CDR2 reads ANQGSEA. With V trimmed by 6 bases and J by 4 bases, 4 bases remained unmatched. CDR3 loop: CSVGQGDYEQYF. The CDR3, as DNA: TGCAGCGTGGGACAGGGAGATTACGAGCAGTACTTC.

This chain joins TRBV20-1 and TRBJ2-7; 8 bases are a match to TRBD2. The V and J ends lost 5 bases and 0 bases, in that order; junction bases with no gene match: 15. Germline lookup yields CDR1 DFQATT and CDR2 SNEGSKA (reference sequence). The CDR3 has 17 amino acids. CDR3 coding DNA: TGCAGTGCTGGAGCCCGGTCCGGCGGGGGGAGCTCCTACGAGCAGTACGTC. This sequence encodes CSAGARSGGGSSYEQYV.

This clonotype was picked up a small number of times. The CDR3 region is CAISESWDGSYEQYF. The CDR3 DNA follows: TGTGCCATCAGTGAGTCGTGGGACGGATCCTACGAGCAGTACTTC. V is TRBV10-3 and J is TRBJ2-7; the D gene could be TRBD1 or TRBD2 (5 bases each). CDR1 is ENHRY and CDR2 is SYGVKD in the germline V gene. V was trimmed by 0 bases and J by 1 base, leaving 10 bases between them. The CDR3 length is 15 residues.

This clonotype has just a few counts. The V and J genes are TRBV5-6 and TRBJ2-7; D possibly corresponds to TRBD1 (6 bases). CDR3 length: 15 amino acids. V was cut by 2 bases and J by 7 bases, with 19 bases left in between. In germline, CDR1 is SGHDT, CDR2 YYEEEE. The CDR3 loop reads CASSFTGTGGFEQYF. Here the CDR3 DNA reads TGTGCCAGCAGCTTCACAGGGACCGGCGGCTTTGAGCAGTACTTC.

This clonotype came up a few times. This chain joins TRBV7-9 and TRBJ2-7, with a weak D call TRBD1 (5 bases). The CDR3 spans 14 residues. Germline V lookup: CDR1 SEHNR, CDR2 FQNEAQ (reference sequence). Trimming cost V 5 bases and J 5 bases, with 16 bases left between them. The CDR3 sequence: CASSPLKGLHEQYF. In DNA, the CDR3 is TGTGCCAGCAGCCCGCTGAAGGGGTTACACGAGCAGTACTTC. Using reference TRBV7-9 and TRBJ2-7 for the parts outside the CDR3, the full variable domain is DTGVSQNPRHKITKRGQNVTFRCDPISEHNRLYWYRQTLGQGPEFLTYFQNEAQLEKSRLLSDRFSAERPKGSFSTLEIQRTEQGDSAMYLCASSPLKGLHEQYFGPGTRLTVT.